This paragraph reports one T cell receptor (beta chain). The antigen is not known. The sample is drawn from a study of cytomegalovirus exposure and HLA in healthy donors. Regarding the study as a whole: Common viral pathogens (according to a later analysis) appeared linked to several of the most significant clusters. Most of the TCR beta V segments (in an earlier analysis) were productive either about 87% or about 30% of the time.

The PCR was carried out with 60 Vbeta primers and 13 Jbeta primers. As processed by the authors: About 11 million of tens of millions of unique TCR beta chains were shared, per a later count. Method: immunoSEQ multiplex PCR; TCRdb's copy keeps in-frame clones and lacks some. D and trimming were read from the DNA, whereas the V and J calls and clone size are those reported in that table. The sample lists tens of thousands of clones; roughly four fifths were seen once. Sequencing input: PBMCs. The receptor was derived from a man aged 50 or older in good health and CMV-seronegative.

CDR3 sequence (DNA): TGTGCCAGCAGCTTAAAGTCGGGGGCTGGGGCCAACGTCCTGACTTTC. Its translation is CASSLKSGAGANVLTF. The chain combines TRBV7-2 with TRBJ2-6, with TRBD2 as a possible D gene (6 bases). The germline V gene encodes CDR1 SGHTA and CDR2 FQGNSA. V lost 2 bases, J lost 2 bases, and 10 bases lay in between. CDR3 size: 16 residues.